Listed below are T cell receptor beta chains from one sample, sequenced in a study of shared clonotypes between healthy human individuals. Profiled with immunoSEQ multiplex PCR; TCRdb holds only in-frame clones, not every one. The repertoire has hundreds of thousands of clones, approximately 95% of them found once; the top ten carry approximately 0.11%. The sequencing input was naive CD8+ T cells sorted from blood. The receptors come from a woman aged 30 to 39 in good health. CDR3s include the opening cysteine and the closing phenylalanine or tryptophan.

j_gene | v_gene | CDR3aa
TRBJ2-1 | TRBV7-8 | CASSLAREGRTYNEQFF
TRBJ2-7 | TRBV5-1 | CASRGTPSYEQYF
TRBJ2-1 | TRBV5-1 | CASSAVAGGPSLPYNEQFF
TRBJ1-1 | TRBV7-9 | CASSFGRTKLNTEAFF
TRBJ2-4 | TRBV27 | CASSSDTSGNIQYF
TRBJ2-3 | TRBV28 | CASSPGTYLADTQYF
TRBJ1-1 | TRBV5-4 | CASSGTGTTEAFF
TRBJ2-3 | TRBV27 | CASSQGGRSTDTQYF
TRBJ1-1 | TRBV6-9 | CASSYSRTVSTEAFF
TRBJ1-5 | TRBV20-1 | CSAGDTQHF
TRBJ1-6 | TRBV15 | CATSPHGNHEESPLHF
TRBJ1-1 | TRBV29-1 | CSGTVTGNEAFF
TRBJ2-1 | TRBV18 | CASSPGQGEDEQFF
TRBJ2-1 | TRBV27 | CASSSQGSSGPLYLYNEQFF
TRBJ2-7 | TRBV9 | CASSVGDVYEQYF
TRBJ2-2 | TRBV7-8 | CASSLWRVANTGELFF
TRBJ1-1 | TRBV10-3 | CAISVEGTRTEAFF
TRBJ1-6 | TRBV7-8 | CASSLRQGGSPLHF
TRBJ2-3 | TRBV27 | CASSLKTSGFTDTQYF
TRBJ1-2 | TRBV5-4 | CASSLMGLNQGPANYGYTF
TRBJ2-7 | TRBV9 | CASSAPRGDSRTYEQYF
TRBJ2-7 | TRBV5-4 | CASSRWSPGGSNEQYF
TRBJ2-7 | TRBV6-1 | CASSEATSFYEQYF
TRBJ2-1 | TRBV6-5 | CASSYHPPIEQFF
TRBJ2-1 | TRBV2 | CASSWTDNEQFF
TRBJ1-1 | TRBV30 | CAWSGGVGTEAFF
TRBJ2-7 | TRBV11-2 | CASSWGTGAEQYF
TRBJ1-5 | TRBV19 | CASSIDGDSQPQHF
TRBJ2-1 | TRBV4-1 | CASGASPTLSYNEQFF
TRBJ2-7 | TRBV30 | CAWSVSSGISYEQYF
TRBJ2-7 | TRBV5-4 | CASSTDRSYEQYF
. | TRBV5-6 | CASSTGQIAYEQYF
TRBJ1-1 | TRBV6-1 | CASGRIMNTEAFF
TRBJ1-4 | TRBV11-1 | CASSPNNEKLFF
TRBJ1-2 | TRBV19 | CASSIGRGRGYGYTF
TRBJ2-7 | TRBV7-9 | CASSGREGPEQYF